These 30 T cell receptor beta chains came from one sample sequenced in a study of spatial heterogeneity in lung cancer. TCRdb fed the 5' RACE reads into MiXCR, producing one record per CDR3 protein. The table records 10,000 to 15,000 distinct CDR3 sequences, 3.9% of them present only once. Time point here: sample taken at primary tumor resection. From tumor, nontumor lung or frozen PBMC, whole RNA was taken unsorted for sequencing. The source material was PBMCs, sampled at surgery. The receptors were gathered from a male donor with early-stage non-small cell lung cancer.

The sample holds many counts of this clonotype. Since it is a stray read in a library aimed at alpha chains, this beta chain has a size that is not meaningful. The chain uses TRBV7-9 and TRBJ2-3, with 7 bases aligning to TRBD2. The CDR3 is made up of 15 amino acids. Germline CDR1 SEHNR, CDR2 FQNEAQ (reference sequence). Trimming cost V 5 bases and J 6 bases; bases outside gene matches: 11. The CDR3 here is CASSPQSGGLDTQYF. CDR3 DNA sequence: TGTGCCAGCAGCCCCCAGTCGGGAGGCCTCGATACGCAGTATTTT.

The table lists this clonotype with many counts. The library was built for alpha chains, so this beta chain is an off-target read and its size means little. CDR3 residues: CATSDLGYASGTNTGELFF. The DNA for the CDR3 is TGTGCCACCAGTGATTTGGGGTACGCTAGCGGGACGAACACCGGGGAGCTGTTTTTT. V and J are TRBV24-1 and TRBJ2-2, with TRBD2 matching over 9 bases. Germline values: CDR1 KGHDR, CDR2 SFDVKD. V shed 0 bases, J shed 0 bases, and the junction held 7 bases outside the gene matches. The CDR3 sequence is 19 residues long.

Many counts were recorded for this clonotype. The library was built for alpha chains, so this beta chain is an off-target read and its size means little. The gene calls are TRBV13 and TRBJ2-3, with 14 bases fitting TRBD2. The CDR3 is made up of 17 amino acids. Germline V gene lookup returns CDR1 PRHDT and CDR2 FYEKMQ (reference sequence). Trimming took 1 base from V and 2 from J; bases not matched to a gene: 2. The CDR3 protein is CASSLVGLAGDTDTQYF. The DNA of the CDR3 is TGTGCCAGCAGCTTAGTGGGACTAGCGGGAGACACAGATACGCAGTATTTT.

By proportion, this clonotype is medium-sized. Because the library targeted alpha chains, this beta chain is an off-target read whose size means little. CDR3: CASTWSGDPKNIQYF. In nucleotides, the CDR3 is TGTGCCAGCACATGGTCAGGGGATCCCAAAAACATTCAGTACTTC. The rearrangement uses TRBV28 and TRBJ2-4; a possible D gene is TRBD1 (6 bases). The germline CDR1 and CDR2 sequences are MDHEN and SYDVKM. V was trimmed by 7 bases and J by 2 bases, leaving 15 bases between them. The CDR3 is 15 residues long.

In regard to this clonotype: This beta chain is an unintended read in a library built for alpha chains; its size means little. The chain combines TRBV20-1 with TRBJ2-5, with D possibly being TRBD1 (5 bases). Germline values: CDR1 DFQATT, CDR2 SNEGSKA (reference sequence). This CDR3 contains 13 residues. The V end was cut by 1 base, the J end by 4 bases, with 10 bases between. The CDR3 region is CSARVQGGETQYF. CDR3 bases: TGCAGTGCTAGAGTTCAGGGTGGAGAGACCCAGTACTTC.

This clonotype was seen at least ten times. This beta chain represents an off-target read in a library built for alpha chains; its size is of limited meaning. V and J are TRBV5-5 and TRBJ2-1; no reliable D call. Germline loops: CDR1 SGHKS, CDR2 YYEKEE (reference sequence). This CDR3 contains 11 residues. Deletions cut 4 bases from V and 4 bases from J, with 3 bases between. The CDR3 here is CASSRYNEQFF. The DNA of the CDR3 is TGTGCCAGCAGCCGGTACAATGAGCAGTTCTTC.

This clonotype was seen a handful of times. Since it is a stray read in a library aimed at alpha chains, this beta chain has a size that is not meaningful. The chain links TRBV7-8 to TRBJ1-2; D ambiguous. Germline V lookup: CDR1 SGHVS, CDR2 FQNEAQ. V lost 0 bases and J lost 8, with 13 bases in between. CDR3 length: 14 residues. The CDR3 sequence: CASSLADSPRGYTF. In DNA form, the CDR3 reads TGTGCCAGCAGCTTAGCCGACTCACCTAGAGGCTACACCTTC.

This clonotype occurred many times. A library prepared for alpha chains yielded this beta chain as an off-target read; its size is of little meaning. The chain couples TRBV27 to TRBJ2-7; D remains ambiguous. V was trimmed by 3 bases and J by 2 bases, leaving 8 bases between them. Germline V CDR1 and CDR2: MNHEY, SMNVEV (reference sequence). The CDR3 consists of 13 residues. This CDR3 is CASSFRRTYEQYF. Written as DNA, the CDR3 is TGTGCCAGCAGTTTTCGGCGGACCTACGAGCAGTACTTC.

This clonotype was found many times. In a library made to pick up alpha chains, this beta chain is a stray read with a size that means little. V and J are TRBV7-2 and TRBJ2-7; 10 nucleotides line up with TRBD2. After removal of 5 bases from V and 2 bases from J, the junction contained 9 bases not matched to a gene. The CDR3 runs to 16 residues. Germline V lookup: CDR1 SGHTA, CDR2 FQGNSA. The CDR3 region is CASSPDGLAATYEQYF. The CDR3 nucleotides are TGTGCCAGCAGCCCGGATGGACTAGCGGCGACCTACGAGCAGTACTTC.

This clonotype was observed a few times. This beta chain is an unintended read in a library built for alpha chains; its size means little. This chain uses TRBV11-2 with TRBJ2-1; 12 nucleotides line up with TRBD2. The CDR3 loop spans 15 amino acids. The V gene's germline CDR1 is SGHAT and CDR2 FQNNGV. V gave up 0 bases and J gave up 9 bases; unmatched junction bases: 3. CDR3 sequence (DNA): TGTGCCAGCAGCTTAGATCCTAGCGGGAGGGGTGAGCAGTTCTTC. It encodes CASSLDPSGRGEQFF.

Points on this clonotype: This beta chain represents an off-target read in a library built for alpha chains; its size is of limited meaning. The genes are TRBV14 and TRBJ2-7; tentative D call: TRBD1 (5 bases). The V gene's germline CDR1 is SGHDN and CDR2 FVKESK. V lost 1 base to trimming and J lost 3 bases, with 10 bases between them. The CDR3 is made up of 14 amino acids. This CDR3 reads CASSQAPGNYEQYF. CDR3 sequence (DNA): TGTGCCAGCAGCCAAGCCCCAGGGAACTACGAGCAGTACTTC.

Remarks on this clonotype: Being off target in a library aimed at alpha chains, this beta chain has a size of little meaning. This chain uses TRBV20-1 with TRBJ2-7; 7 bases are a match to TRBD1. J was trimmed by 1 base and V by 4 bases; bases with no gene match: 4. This CDR3 has 13 amino acids. CDR1 is DFQATT, CDR2 SNEGSKA, per germline (reference sequence). This chain's CDR3 is CSATGTASYEQYF. The CDR3 DNA is TGCAGTGCTACCGGGACAGCTTCCTACGAGCAGTACTTC.

This clonotype was seen at least ten times. A library prepared for alpha chains yielded this beta chain as an off-target read; its size is of little meaning. The chain couples TRBV9 to TRBJ2-2, with 8 bases matching TRBD1. The V gene end was trimmed by 4 bases and the J gene end by 5 bases; junction bases not matched to a gene: 10. The CDR3 has 16 residues. Germline CDR1 reads SGDLS; CDR2 reads YYNGEE. The CDR3 region is CASSIGQGGRTGELFF. The CDR3 nucleotides read TGTGCCAGCAGCATCGGACAGGGAGGTAGGACCGGGGAGCTGTTTTTT.

This clonotype was seen at least ten times. This beta chain is a stray read from a library made for alpha chains; its abundance is not meaningful. This chain connects TRBV9 to TRBJ2-1; unclear D gene. The CDR3 runs to 14 residues. In germline, CDR1 is SGDLS, CDR2 YYNGEE. Trimming stripped 0 bases from V and 1 base from J, with 5 bases between. The CDR3 is CASSVDPSYNEQFF. CDR3 nucleotides: TGTGCCAGCAGCGTAGACCCATCCTACAATGAGCAGTTCTTC.

This clonotype was seen ten or more times. This beta chain appears as a stray read in a library generated for alpha chains; its size is not informative. V is TRBV27 and J is TRBJ1-1; D call uncertain. CDR1 is MNHEY and CDR2 is SMNVEV in the germline V gene (reference sequence). The CDR3 loop spans 13 amino acids. Trimming stripped 2 bases from V and 4 bases from J, with 8 bases between. The CDR3 here is CASSLLSSTEAFF. CDR3 DNA: TGTGCCAGCAGTTTACTGAGCAGCACTGAAGCTTTCTTT.

This clonotype was found many times. The size of this beta chain means little, since it is a stray read in a library made for alpha chains. The chain carries TRBV20-1 and TRBJ2-4; 9 positions match TRBD2. J was trimmed by 0 bases and V by 6 bases; bases with no gene match: 21. CDR3 length equals 20 residues. The germline CDR1 and CDR2 sequences are DFQATT and SNEGSKA (reference sequence). Here the CDR3 reads CSARRPRGNELAGAKNIQYF. The CDR3 region has the DNA TGCAGTGCGAGACGTCCCAGGGGGAATGAACTAGCGGGAGCCAAAAACATTCAGTACTTC.

The table lists this clonotype with many counts. Since the library was made to target alpha chains, this beta chain is a stray read and its abundance is not meaningful. The chain recombines TRBV11-2 with TRBJ2-1; D not certain. This CDR3 is built from 14 residues. The V end was cut by 6 bases, the J end by 2 bases, with 11 bases between. Germline loops: CDR1 SGHAT, CDR2 FQNNGV. CDR3: CASSSVVAYNEQFF. In DNA form, the CDR3 reads TGTGCCAGCAGTTCAGTGGTGGCCTACAATGAGCAGTTCTTC.

With respect to this clonotype: This beta chain represents an off-target read in a library built for alpha chains; its size is of limited meaning. The chain employs TRBV3-1 and TRBJ1-1, with D possibly matching TRBD1 (5 bases). V lost 1 base, J lost 3 bases, and 12 bases lay in between. Germline CDR1 reads LGHDT; CDR2 reads YNNKEL (reference sequence). The CDR3 is 15 amino acids. The CDR3 loop is CASSQGGGRDTEAFF. CDR3 in DNA: TGTGCCAGCAGCCAAGGGGGCGGACGGGACACTGAAGCTTTCTTT.

This clonotype was seen at least ten times. The library was built for alpha chains, so this beta chain is an off-target read and its size means little. The chain has TRBV5-8 and TRBJ2-5; D is tentatively TRBD1 or TRBD2 (5 bases each). This CDR3 is 16 amino acids long. From germline, CDR1 is SGHTS and CDR2 YDEGEE. Trimming took off 4 bases at V and 2 bases at J, with 18 bases between the two ends. In nucleotides, the CDR3 is TGTGCCAGCAGCCTGGGGACGACAGCAGATCAAGAGACCCAGTACTTC. This encodes CASSLGTTADQETQYF.

Worth noting for this clonotype: Being one base from a much bigger clone, this may be a read error. Being off target in a library aimed at alpha chains, this beta chain has a size of little meaning. The V and J genes are TRBV14 and TRBJ2-7; unclear D gene. The CDR3 is 13 residues long. CDR1 and CDR2 (germline): SGHDN, FVKESK. DNA for the CDR3: TGTGCCTGCAGCACGGGCGGCTCCTACGAGCAGTACTTC. Encoded protein: CACSTGGSYEQYF.

This clonotype was detected a few times. This beta chain lies outside the target of a library built for alpha chains; its clone size means little. The V gene is TRBV10-3, the J gene TRBJ2-7, with 9 bases that match TRBD1. After removal of 10 bases from V and 7 bases from J, the junction contained 14 bases not matched to a gene. The CDR3 is 14 residues long. CDR1 ENHRY and CDR2 SYGVKD come from the germline V gene. The CDR3 DNA follows: TGTGCCACCACCCTCCACGGACAGGGGCAAGAGCAGTACTTC. Translated, it gives CATTLHGQGQEQYF.

This clonotype has a handful of counts. This beta chain is off target for a library built for alpha chains, so its abundance means little. This rearrangement joins TRBV5-1 to TRBJ2-1; 7 bases align to TRBD1. The CDR3 consists of 16 residues. Germline lookup yields CDR1 SGHRS and CDR2 YFSETQ. The V segment lost 1 base and the J segment 0 bases; nucleotides outside the gene matches: 4. DNA for the CDR3: TGCGCCAGCAGCTTGTACCGGGACAGCTCCTACAATGAGCAGTTCTTC. Amino acid sequence: CASSLYRDSSYNEQFF.

This clonotype was picked up many times. This beta chain is an off-target read within a library intended for alpha chains, so its frequency means little. The chain combines TRBV4-1 with TRBJ1-2; D gene ambiguous. The CDR3 spans 14 residues. Germline V gene data show CDR1 as MGHRA and CDR2 as YSYEKL. The V end lost 1 base, the J end lost 7 bases, and 13 bases lay between the germline ends. CDR3 protein: CASSQGQWAGGYTF. The CDR3 DNA sequence: TGCGCCAGCAGCCAAGGGCAGTGGGCGGGTGGCTACACCTTC.

This clonotype came up many times. Because this beta chain is a stray read in a library intended to capture alpha chains, its abundance should not be given much weight. The CDR3 coding sequence is TGTGCCAGCAGCTTATGGGATGAGCAGTTCTTC. Translation: CASSLWDEQFF. The rearrangement uses TRBV11-1 and TRBJ2-1; D remains ambiguous. The V end lost 2 bases, the J end lost 8 bases, and 4 bases lay between the germline ends. CDR3 length equals 11 residues. The germline gives CDR1 SGHAT, CDR2 FQDESV (reference sequence).

This clonotype occurred many times. This beta chain turned up in a library designed for alpha chains; as an off-target read, its abundance says little. V usage is TRBV20-1 and J usage is TRBJ2-3, with TRBD2 as a possible D gene (5 bases). The length of the CDR3 is 13 residues. The germline CDR1 and CDR2 sequences are DFQATT and SNEGSKA (reference sequence). The germline V and J ends were trimmed by 1 base and 1 base, with 6 bases remaining between them. DNA for the CDR3: TGCAGTGCTAGAGGGACTGGCACAGATACGCAGTATTTT. This encodes CSARGTGTDTQYF.

This clonotype was counted at least ten times. This beta chain represents an off-target read in a library built for alpha chains; its size is of limited meaning. The chain is built from TRBV20-1 and TRBJ2-5; D is perhaps TRBD1 or TRBD2 (5 bases each). The CDR3 has 13 residues. V shed 0 bases and J shed 6 bases, with 11 bases lying between them. Germline V gene data show CDR1 as DFQATT and CDR2 as SNEGSKA (reference sequence). CDR3 residues: CSAREEGTKTQYF. The CDR3 bases are TGCAGTGCTAGAGAAGAGGGGACGAAGACCCAGTACTTC.

This clonotype was detected only a few times. A junction end diverges from the germline sequence, so it may reflect a read error. Being off target in a library aimed at alpha chains, this beta chain has a size of little meaning. V is TRBV3-1 and J is TRBJ2-7, with D possibly TRBD1 on 5 matching bases. Germline V gives CDR1 LGHDT, CDR2 YNNKEL (reference sequence). This CDR3 has 15 residues. The CDR3 here is CASNQNPDISYEQYF. The CDR3, as DNA: TGTGCCAGCAACCAAAATCCGGACATATCCTACGAGCAGTACTTC.

This clonotype showed up many times. With the library built for alpha chains, this beta chain is off target and its frequency is not meaningful. The chain is built from TRBV5-1 and TRBJ2-5; D perhaps matches TRBD1 (5 bases). The CDR3 runs to 15 residues. Germline V gives CDR1 SGHRS, CDR2 YFSETQ. The V and J ends lost 2 bases and 3 bases respectively, with 14 bases between them. The CDR3 DNA is TGCGCCAGCAGCTTATCCCCAGGGTCCAAAGAGACCCAGTACTTC. It codes for CASSLSPGSKETQYF.

This clonotype was recorded many times. The library was designed around alpha chains, so this beta chain is a stray read whose abundance carries little weight. The chain carries TRBV5-4 and TRBJ2-5; possible D gene TRBD2, 5 bases. Between the trimmed V and J ends, which lost 6 bases and 1 base, there was a span of 13 bases. CDR1 SGHNT and CDR2 YYREEE come from the germline V gene (reference sequence). CDR3 length: 14 amino acids. For the CDR3, the DNA is TGTGCCAGCAACGAGGGTGGCAGCCAAGAGACCCAGTACTTC. Translation: CASNEGGSQETQYF.

This clonotype showed up many times. This beta chain is an unintended read in a library built for alpha chains; its size means little. This chain connects TRBV19 to TRBJ1-2; D is perhaps TRBD1 (6 bases). The V end lost 6 bases, the J end lost 7 bases, and 18 bases lay between the germline ends. This CDR3 has 14 residues. The germline CDR1 and CDR2 sequences are LNHDA and SQIVND (reference sequence). This CDR3 reads CASRTLGQGIGYTF. CDR3 nucleotides: TGTGCCAGTAGAACCCTGGGGCAGGGGATTGGCTACACCTTC.